These T cell receptor beta chains were read from a single sample in a study of CD8 T cells in Susac syndrome. Using its own MiXCR run on the immunoSEQ multiplex PCR reads, TCRdb lists one record per CDR3 protein. The data show fewer than 300,000 distinct CDR3 sequences, with roughly 81% seen just once and over 0.09% held by the top ten. Sequencing was performed on CD8+ T cells from PBMCs. These receptors were obtained from a human donor with multiple sclerosis. Both conserved end residues are part of each CDR3. The D gene is left open where the match is weak. Not every row has a clone size; where given, it reads once, few, many or a size class.

D gene,V gene,J gene,clone size,CDR3 protein,CDR3 DNA
.,TRBV2,TRBJ2-1,.,CASSEGRGPYNEQFF,TGTGCCAGCAGTGAGGGGAGAGGACCCTACAATGAGCAGTTCTTC
.,TRBV9,TRBJ1-1,.,CASSMSPETSNTEAFF,TGTGCCAGCAGCATGTCCCCCGAGACATCTAACACTGAAGCTTTCTTT
TRBD2,TRBV9,TRBJ2-1,.,CASSADGGDEQFF,TGTGCCAGCAGCGCGGACGGGGGGGATGAGCAGTTCTTC
.,TRBV7-2,TRBJ1-1,.,CASSRGFTEAFF,TGTGCCAGCAGCCGAGGGTTCACTGAAGCTTTCTTT
TRBD1,TRBV6-4,TRBJ2-2,.,CASSELWRAKMDRGSGELFF,TGTGCCAGCAGTGAACTTTGGCGGGCTAAAATGGACAGGGGGTCCGGGGAGCTGTTTTTT
TRBD2,TRBV27,TRBJ2-2,once,CASSPRTTSGRAGELFF,TGTGCCAGCAGCCCCCGGACTACTAGCGGGAGGGCCGGGGAGCTGTTTTTT
.,TRBV12-3/TRBV12-4,TRBJ2-4,few,CASSLGLAGAKNIQYF,TGTGCCAGCAGCCTAGGGCTAGCTGGCGCCAAAAACATTCAGTACTTC
.,TRBV30,TRBJ2-4,.,CAWSVRENIQYF,TGTGCCTGGAGTGTAAGAGAAAACATTCAGTACTTC
TRBD2,TRBV5-1,TRBJ2-3,.,CASSETLAGVADTQYF,TGCGCCAGCAGCGAGACGCTAGCGGGAGTCGCAGATACGCAGTATTTT
TRBD1,TRBV28,TRBJ1-4,.,CASSQSAGGRDEKLFF,TGTGCCAGCAGCCAATCCGCAGGGGGCCGGGATGAAAAACTGTTTTTT
TRBD2,TRBV20-1,TRBJ2-1,.,CSARDLAGDTYNEQFF,TGCAGTGCTAGAGATTTAGCGGGAGATACCTACAATGAGCAGTTCTTC
TRBD1,TRBV28,TRBJ2-7,.,CASETGGNSYEQYF,TGTGCCAGCGAAACAGGGGGTAACTCCTACGAGCAGTACTTC
TRBD1,TRBV27,TRBJ1-2,.,CASSASGQYYGYTF,TGTGCCAGCAGTGCCTCGGGACAGTACTATGGCTACACCTTC
TRBD2,TRBV10-2,TRBJ2-2,.,CASINHRAGGRAGELFF,TGCGCCAGCATTAACCACCGAGCGGGAGGTCGGGCCGGGGAGCTGTTTTTT
TRBD1,TRBV27,TRBJ1-1,.,CASSSPWDSNTEAFF,TGTGCCAGCAGTTCCCCCTGGGACAGTAACACTGAAGCTTTCTTT
.,TRBV9,TRBJ1-1,.,CASSPGGDEAFF,TGTGCCAGCAGCCCGGGCGGGGATGAAGCTTTCTTT
.,TRBV5-1,TRBJ2-2,.,CAGFEGGTGELFF,TGCGCCGGCTTTGAGGGTGGCACCGGGGAGCTGTTTTTT
TRBD2,TRBV2,TRBJ2-1,.,CASTGLAGDGEQFF,TGTGCCAGCACCGGACTAGCGGGAGATGGTGAGCAGTTCTTC
.,TRBV7-3,TRBJ1-1,.,CASSQGGVHAEAFF,TGTGCCAGCAGCCAAGGAGGGGTCCACGCTGAAGCTTTCTTT
TRBD2,TRBV28,TRBJ2-7,.,CATKTSGYSYEQYF,TGTGCCACCAAGACTAGCGGGTACTCCTACGAGCAGTACTTC
.,TRBV27,TRBJ2-1,.,CASKNGGDYNEQFF,TGTGCCAGCAAGAACGGCGGGGACTACAATGAGCAGTTCTTC
.,TRBV27,TRBJ2-7,once,CASSSGKVVQYF,TGTGCCAGCAGTTCGGGAAAGGTGGTGCAGTACTTC
.,TRBV14,TRBJ2-3,.,CASSQIYRTDTQYF,TGTGCCAGCAGCCAAATTTACCGCACAGATACGCAGTATTTT
TRBD1,TRBV2,TRBJ1-1,.,CASRPTGGRTEAFF,TGTGCCAGCAGACCAACAGGGGGAAGAACTGAAGCTTTCTTT
TRBD1,TRBV29-1,TRBJ2-1,once,CSVDRGHNEQFF,TGCAGCGTGGACAGGGGTCACAATGAGCAGTTCTTC
.,TRBV27,TRBJ1-4,.,CASSLTLFREKLFF,TGTGCCAGCAGTTTGACTTTATTCCGGGAAAAACTGTTTTTT
.,TRBV15,TRBJ2-2,.,CATSRASGTGELFF,TGTGCCACCAGCAGAGCCAGCGGCACCGGGGAGCTGTTTTTT
.,TRBV29-1,TRBJ2-1,once,CSVEVWRVGGPLSYNEQFF,TGCAGCGTTGAAGTTTGGAGGGTCGGCGGGCCCCTCTCCTACAATGAGCAGTTCTTC
TRBD1,TRBV6-6,TRBJ1-1,.,CASSTSDRPNTEAFF,TGTGCCAGCAGTACCTCGGACAGGCCGAACACTGAAGCTTTCTTT
TRBD1,TRBV10-3,TRBJ1-1,.,CAISDPGTGDDRAFF,TGTGCCATCAGTGATCCCGGGACAGGGGACGACCGGGCTTTCTTT
TRBD2,TRBV27,TRBJ2-1,.,CASRKLAPRSSYNEQFF,TGTGCCAGCAGAAAACTAGCGCCCCGAAGCTCCTACAATGAGCAGTTCTTC
.,TRBV9,TRBJ1-6,.,CASSVGSGSSPLHF,TGTGCCAGCAGCGTAGGGTCAGGTAGTTCACCCCTCCACTTT
.,TRBV13,TRBJ1-1,.,CASSQMGAGDTEAFF,TGTGCCAGCAGCCAGATGGGGGCAGGGGACACTGAAGCTTTCTTT
TRBD1,TRBV4-1,TRBJ2-1,.,CASSQDRGPGNEQFF,TGCGCCAGCAGCCAAGACAGGGGGCCGGGAAATGAGCAGTTCTTC
.,TRBV12-3/TRBV12-4,TRBJ2-4,.,CASSPFRGAKNIQYF,TGTGCCAGCAGTCCATTCAGAGGAGCCAAAAACATTCAGTACTTC
TRBD2,TRBV7-7,TRBJ2-1,.,CASSPGAGGLNEQFF,TGTGCTAGCAGTCCCGGGGCGGGAGGCCTTAATGAGCAGTTCTTC
TRBD1,TRBV6-1,TRBJ1-5,few,CASGRQGVNQPQHF,TGTGCCAGCGGTAGACAGGGGGTAAATCAGCCCCAGCATTTT
TRBD1,TRBV9,TRBJ2-1,.,CASSDRTGWGNEQFF,TGTGCCAGCAGTGACCGGACAGGGTGGGGCAATGAGCAGTTCTTC
TRBD1,TRBV7-9,TRBJ1-6,once,CASSSVDRGVDSPLHF,TGTGCCAGCAGCTCGGTGGACAGGGGAGTCGATTCACCCCTCCACTTT
.,TRBV6-5,TRBJ2-1,.,CASSRGGSSYNEQFF,TGTGCCAGCAGCCGAGGGGGAAGCTCCTACAATGAGCAGTTCTTC
.,TRBV7-9,TRBJ2-7,.,CASSLPRIISAEPYEQYF,TGTGCCAGCAGCCTACCCCGCATCATTAGCGCAGAACCCTACGAGCAGTACTTC
TRBD1,TRBV14,TRBJ2-2,.,CASSHTIQGAPGELFF,TGTGCCAGCAGCCACACGATCCAGGGGGCACCCGGGGAGCTGTTTTTT
.,TRBV4-2,TRBJ1-4,.,CASSQGTTNEKLFF,TGTGCCAGCAGCCAAGGGACAACTAATGAAAAACTGTTTTTT
.,TRBV20-1,TRBJ2-1,.,CSAPFTNEQFF,TGCAGTGCCCCCTTTACGAATGAGCAGTTCTTC
.,TRBV6-1,TRBJ2-3,.,CASSERGLWPTDTQYF,TGTGCCAGCAGTGAAAGGGGTCTTTGGCCGACAGATACGCAGTATTTT
.,TRBV10-3,TRBJ2-1,.,CAIRSDPGESRNYNEQFF,TGTGCCATCAGATCGGACCCCGGGGAGTCTCGAAACTACAATGAGCAGTTCTTC
.,TRBV6-5,TRBJ1-1,.,CASSYGGTLNTEAFF,TGTGCCAGCAGTTACGGGGGGACGTTGAACACTGAAGCTTTCTTT
TRBD1,TRBV5-1,TRBJ1-2,.,CARRTGRGYTF,TGCGCCAGGAGGACAGGGAGAGGCTACACCTTC
.,TRBV2,TRBJ2-1,.,CASRSSNPEFF,TGTGCCAGCAGATCCTCCAATCCTGAGTTCTTC
TRBD2,TRBV28,TRBJ2-1,.,CASMDGTSRNEQFF,TGTGCCAGCATGGACGGGACTAGCAGGAATGAGCAGTTCTTC
.,TRBV6-5,TRBJ2-7,few,CASSPGPWGYEQYF,TGTGCCAGCAGTCCGGGGCCCTGGGGGTACGAGCAGTACTTC
.,TRBV7-2,TRBJ2-7,.,CASNSLDSALVYEQYF,TGTGCCAGCAACTCACTAGACTCAGCTCTTGTGTACGAGCAGTACTTC
.,TRBV6-7,TRBJ2-2,.,CARIPGRTHHGELFF,TGTGCCAGAATACCGGGACGTACGCACCACGGGGAGCTGTTTTTT
.,TRBV29-1,TRBJ2-3,.,CSVLPARGADTQYF,TGCAGCGTCTTGCCGGCGAGGGGAGCAGATACGCAGTATTTT
.,TRBV21-1,TRBJ2-7,.,CASSLLTDLSGRFVYEQYF,TGTGCCAGCAGTTTATTAACCGACCTTAGCGGGAGGTTTGTCTACGAGCAGTACTTC
.,TRBV13,TRBJ2-2,.,CASSAKNTGELFF,TGTGCCAGCAGCGCAAAGAACACCGGGGAGCTGTTTTTT
.,TRBV24-1,TRBJ2-1,.,CATSDRDTFYNEQFF,TGTGCCACCAGTGACCGGGACACCTTCTACAATGAGCAGTTCTTC